The rows below give T cell receptor beta chains drawn from one sample of a study of shared clonotypes between healthy human individuals. Libraries were prepared by immunoSEQ multiplex PCR; TCRdb keeps only in-frame clonotypes and omits some of them. The repertoire holds about 1.1 million clones, with 60% to 80% as singletons. The sequenced material came from memory CD4+ T cells from PBMCs. Receptors originate from a man aged 18 to 30 in good health. Some clones in this sample may be carry-over from other donors' samples. CDR3s include the opening cysteine and the closing phenylalanine or tryptophan. The D gene is left open where the match is weak. The size field is filled for only some rows; it gives once, few, many or a size class.

abundance: many
j_gene: TRBJ1-3
d_gene: TRBD1
v_gene: TRBV7-8
CDR3aa: CASSLDRGRGTIYF
CDR3nt: TGTGCCAGCAGCTTAGACAGGGGAAGGGGCACCATATATTTT

abundance: .
j_gene: TRBJ1-1
d_gene: .
v_gene: TRBV5-1
CDR3aa: CASSFDGDRVEAFF
CDR3nt: TGCGCCAGCAGCTTCGACGGGGATAGGGTTGAAGCTTTCTTT

abundance: .
j_gene: TRBJ2-3
d_gene: .
v_gene: TRBV5-1
CDR3aa: CASRAGTQSTDTQYF
CDR3nt: TGCGCCAGCAGAGCTGGGACACAAAGCACAGATACGCAGTATTTT

abundance: .
j_gene: TRBJ2-3
d_gene: .
v_gene: TRBV5-4
CDR3aa: CASSLRGDQRDTQYF
CDR3nt: TGTGCCAGCAGCTTGCGTGGGGACCAGAGGGATACGCAGTATTTT

abundance: .
j_gene: TRBJ2-7
d_gene: TRBD2
v_gene: TRBV27
CDR3aa: CASSLAIAGGYEQYF
CDR3nt: TGTGCCAGCAGTTTGGCAATAGCGGGAGGGTACGAGCAGTACTTC

abundance: .
j_gene: TRBJ1-5
d_gene: .
v_gene: TRBV7-9
CDR3aa: CASSLVGGPNQPQHF
CDR3nt: TGTGCCAGCAGCTTAGTTGGGGGGCCCAATCAGCCCCAGCATTTT

abundance: once
j_gene: TRBJ2-7
d_gene: .
v_gene: TRBV27
CDR3aa: CASSFYGGKLRVEYF
CDR3nt: TGTGCCAGCAGTTTTTATGGGGGAAAGCTACGAGTGGAGTACTTC

abundance: once
j_gene: TRBJ1-2
d_gene: .
v_gene: TRBV6-6
CDR3aa: CASSLGTGNYGYTF
CDR3nt: TGTGCCAGCAGTTTAGGCACGGGGAACTATGGCTACACCTTC

abundance: .
j_gene: TRBJ2-2
d_gene: TRBD1
v_gene: TRBV15
CDR3aa: CATSRRDRAAGELFF
CDR3nt: TGTGCCACCAGCAGGAGGGACAGGGCGGCCGGGGAGCTGTTTTTT

abundance: few
j_gene: TRBJ2-3
d_gene: .
v_gene: TRBV27
CDR3aa: CASSFNGNADTQYF
CDR3nt: TGTGCCAGCAGTTTTAACGGGAACGCAGATACGCAGTATTTT

abundance: once
j_gene: TRBJ2-1
d_gene: .
v_gene: TRBV20-1
CDR3aa: CSASTLGEQFF
CDR3nt: TGCAGTGCCTCTACTTTGGGTGAGCAGTTCTTC

abundance: few
j_gene: TRBJ2-1
d_gene: .
v_gene: TRBV6-4
CDR3aa: CASSVAGWDNEQFF
CDR3nt: TGTGCCAGCAGTGTTGCAGGGTGGGACAATGAGCAGTTCTTC

abundance: .
j_gene: TRBJ1-1
d_gene: .
v_gene: TRBV5-1
CDR3aa: CASSLVVRGTNTEAFF
CDR3nt: TGCGCCAGCAGCTTGGTGGTCAGGGGAACTAACACTGAAGCTTTCTTT

abundance: .
j_gene: TRBJ1-2
d_gene: .
v_gene: TRBV7-2
CDR3aa: CASSLFVSPGYGYTF
CDR3nt: TGTGCCAGCAGCTTATTCGTATCCCCGGGATATGGCTACACCTTC

abundance: .
j_gene: TRBJ2-7
d_gene: TRBD1
v_gene: TRBV15
CDR3aa: CATSRGGDRATYEQYF
CDR3nt: TGTGCCACCAGCAGAGGTGGGGACAGGGCAACCTACGAGCAGTACTTC

abundance: .
j_gene: TRBJ2-1
d_gene: TRBD2
v_gene: TRBV28
CDR3aa: CASRPTSGGSSYNEQFF
CDR3nt: TGTGCCAGCAGACCAACTAGCGGGGGTAGCTCCTACAATGAGCAGTTCTTC

abundance: .
j_gene: TRBJ2-5
d_gene: .
v_gene: TRBV9
CDR3aa: CASTPNPSLETQYF
CDR3nt: TGTGCCAGCACCCCCAATCCCTCTTTGGAGACCCAGTACTTC

abundance: .
j_gene: TRBJ2-7
d_gene: .
v_gene: TRBV7-6
CDR3aa: CASSLPSRNEQYF
CDR3nt: TGTGCCAGCAGCTTGCCTAGCAGGAACGAGCAGTACTTC

abundance: .
j_gene: TRBJ2-5
d_gene: .
v_gene: TRBV25-1
CDR3aa: CASSTRGVRQETQYF
CDR3nt: TGTGCCAGCAGTACCCGAGGGGTGCGGCAAGAGACCCAGTACTTC

abundance: .
j_gene: TRBJ2-7
d_gene: .
v_gene: TRBV19
CDR3aa: CATLRGTYEQYF
CDR3nt: TGTGCCACCCTCCGGGGGACTTACGAGCAGTACTTC

abundance: few
j_gene: TRBJ2-3
d_gene: TRBD1
v_gene: TRBV7-9
CDR3aa: CASSSGDRVNPQYF
CDR3nt: TGTGCCAGCAGCTCCGGGGACAGGGTTAATCCGCAGTATTTT

abundance: few
j_gene: TRBJ1-2
d_gene: .
v_gene: TRBV6-4
CDR3aa: CASSGDSSSYDYTF
CDR3nt: TGTGCCAGCAGTGGAGACAGTTCGTCCTATGACTACACCTTC

abundance: .
j_gene: TRBJ2-7
d_gene: TRBD2
v_gene: TRBV28
CDR3aa: CASTLAGLAGSDEQYF
CDR3nt: TGTGCCAGCACCCTTGCCGGACTAGCGGGATCTGACGAGCAGTACTTC

abundance: .
j_gene: TRBJ1-5
d_gene: .
v_gene: TRBV6-6
CDR3aa: CASSWSQGNQPQHF
CDR3nt: TGTGCCAGCAGTTGGAGCCAGGGTAATCAGCCCCAGCATTTT

abundance: .
j_gene: TRBJ1-2
d_gene: TRBD1
v_gene: TRBV6-6
CDR3aa: CASSYSGQGGYGYTF
CDR3nt: TGTGCCAGCAGTTACTCCGGACAGGGAGGCTATGGCTACACCTTC

abundance: .
j_gene: TRBJ2-1
d_gene: TRBD2
v_gene: TRBV28
CDR3aa: CASSFLAGTYNEQFF
CDR3nt: TGTGCCAGCAGTTTCCTAGCGGGGACCTACAATGAGCAGTTCTTC

abundance: few
j_gene: TRBJ2-1
d_gene: .
v_gene: TRBV30
CDR3aa: CAWSDDRNEQFF
CDR3nt: TGTGCCTGGAGTGATGACCGCAATGAGCAGTTCTTC

abundance: few
j_gene: TRBJ2-1
d_gene: TRBD1
v_gene: TRBV30
CDR3aa: CAWSTELGQGNEQFF
CDR3nt: TGTGCCTGGAGCACGGAACTGGGACAGGGGAATGAGCAGTTCTTC

abundance: .
j_gene: TRBJ2-6
d_gene: TRBD1
v_gene: TRBV18
CDR3aa: CASSPLRTRTGNPSGANVLTF
CDR3nt: TGTGCCAGCTCCCCACTAAGAACAAGGACAGGGAATCCCTCTGGGGCCAACGTCCTGACTTTC

abundance: .
j_gene: TRBJ2-3
d_gene: .
v_gene: TRBV7-9
CDR3aa: CASSLKGTDTQYF
CDR3nt: TGTGCCAGCAGCTTAAAGGGCACAGATACGCAGTATTTT

abundance: .
j_gene: TRBJ2-7
d_gene: .
v_gene: TRBV10-3
CDR3aa: CAISESIRTLAGSGSYEQYF
CDR3nt: TGTGCCATCAGTGAGTCGATAAGGACCCTAGCAGGATCAGGCTCCTACGAGCAGTACTTC

abundance: .
j_gene: TRBJ2-3
d_gene: .
v_gene: TRBV6-1
CDR3aa: CASSGTRASSTDTQYF
CDR3nt: TGTGCCAGCAGTGGAACAAGGGCCTCTAGCACAGATACGCAGTATTTT

abundance: few
j_gene: TRBJ2-7
d_gene: TRBD2
v_gene: TRBV4-1
CDR3aa: CASSQDAGTSGSAYEQYF
CDR3nt: TGCGCCAGCAGCCAAGATGCCGGGACTAGCGGGAGTGCCTACGAGCAGTACTTC

abundance: few
j_gene: TRBJ2-7
d_gene: TRBD2
v_gene: TRBV5-1
CDR3aa: CASSLLGLAAGEQYF
CDR3nt: TGCGCCAGCAGCTTGCTAGGACTAGCAGCGGGCGAGCAGTACTTC

abundance: few
j_gene: TRBJ2-6
d_gene: .
v_gene: TRBV5-8
CDR3aa: CASRDSGANVLTF
CDR3nt: TGTGCCAGCAGGGACTCTGGGGCCAACGTCCTGACTTTC

abundance: .
j_gene: TRBJ2-7
d_gene: .
v_gene: TRBV28
CDR3aa: CASSLGASYEQYF
CDR3nt: TGTGCCAGCAGTTTGGGGGCTTCCTACGAGCAGTACTTC

abundance: .
j_gene: TRBJ2-5
d_gene: TRBD2
v_gene: TRBV5-1
CDR3aa: CASSPGTSQFTETQYF
CDR3nt: TGCGCCAGCAGCCCGGGGACTAGCCAGTTCACAGAGACCCAGTACTTC

abundance: .
j_gene: TRBJ2-3
d_gene: .
v_gene: TRBV7-9
CDR3aa: CASSFGYHTQYF
CDR3nt: TGTGCCAGCAGCTTTGGTTATCATACGCAGTATTTT

abundance: .
j_gene: TRBJ1-4
d_gene: TRBD1
v_gene: TRBV2
CDR3aa: CASNPTTGDNEKLFF
CDR3nt: TGTGCCAGCAATCCTACGACAGGGGATAATGAAAAACTGTTTTTT

abundance: many
j_gene: TRBJ1-2
d_gene: .
v_gene: TRBV5-4
CDR3aa: CASSLQVGGYGYTF
CDR3nt: TGTGCCAGCAGCTTGCAGGTTGGGGGATACGGCTACACCTTC

abundance: .
j_gene: TRBJ1-1
d_gene: .
v_gene: TRBV7-2
CDR3aa: CASSSRRGTEAFF
CDR3nt: TGTGCCAGCAGCTCCCGCAGGGGCACTGAAGCTTTCTTT

abundance: .
j_gene: TRBJ2-3
d_gene: .
v_gene: TRBV7-2
CDR3aa: CASSLGGFTDTQYF
CDR3nt: TGTGCCAGCAGCTTAGGGGGATTCACAGATACGCAGTATTTT

abundance: .
j_gene: TRBJ2-7
d_gene: .
v_gene: TRBV7-9
CDR3aa: CASSLSEISVGEQYF
CDR3nt: TGTGCCAGCAGCTTATCAGAGATTTCCGTGGGGGAGCAGTACTTC

abundance: .
j_gene: TRBJ1-2
d_gene: .
v_gene: TRBV20-1
CDR3aa: CSASGLATF
CDR3nt: TGCAGTGCTAGCGGCTTGGCGACCTTC